These T cell receptor beta chains were read from a single sample in a study of Graves' ophthalmopathy and Graves' hyperthyroidism. TCRdb reprocessed the multiplex PCR reads via MiXCR and lists one record per CDR3 protein. The repertoire holds 580,000 or so distinct CDR3 sequences, with 35% to 45% as singletons. Material for sequencing was peripheral blood or thyroid tissue (not recorded which). Receptors originate from an adult man with Graves' hyperthyroidism. Each CDR3 is given with its conserved first and last residue. The D gene is left open where the match is weak. Size values are once, few and many counts, or a class for expanded clones, and some rows have none.

clone size: NA
D gene: NA
V gene: TRBV25-1
J gene: TRBJ1-2
CDR3 DNA: TGTGCCAGCTCACCATTCATGAACAGGGCGGATGTGGACTATGGCTACACCTTC
CDR3 protein: CASSPFMNRADVDYGYTF

clone size: many
D gene: NA
V gene: TRBV15
J gene: TRBJ2-5
CDR3 DNA: TGTGCCACCCGCGCGAGGGGGTACCAAGAGACCCAGTACTTC
CDR3 protein: CATRARGYQETQYF

clone size: NA
D gene: NA
V gene: TRBV10-3
J gene: TRBJ2-7
CDR3 DNA: TGTGCCATCAGTGACAGGAGAACCTACGAGCAGTACTTC
CDR3 protein: CAISDRRTYEQYF

clone size: many
D gene: TRBD2
V gene: TRBV15
J gene: TRBJ2-2
CDR3 DNA: TGTGCCACCGCGGGGCTAGCGGGACCCGGGGAGCTGTTTTTT
CDR3 protein: CATAGLAGPGELFF

clone size: few
D gene: NA
V gene: TRBV2
J gene: TRBJ2-1
CDR3 DNA: TGTGCCAGCCATGGCTGGGGATCCTACAATGAGCAGTTCTTC
CDR3 protein: CASHGWGSYNEQFF

clone size: many
D gene: NA
V gene: TRBV2
J gene: TRBJ1-6
CDR3 DNA: TGTGCCAGCAGTGGGCAGGCGGATTCACCCCTCCACTTT
CDR3 protein: CASSGQADSPLHF

clone size: NA
D gene: TRBD1
V gene: TRBV5-6
J gene: TRBJ2-7
CDR3 DNA: TGTGCCAGCAGCCCTTACAGGGGACAGATCTACGAGCAGTACTTC
CDR3 protein: CASSPYRGQIYEQYF

clone size: NA
D gene: NA
V gene: TRBV24-1
J gene: TRBJ2-7
CDR3 DNA: TGTGCCACCAAGGGTCAAGGGTGGGACGAGCAGTACTTC
CDR3 protein: CATKGQGWDEQYF

clone size: many
D gene: TRBD2
V gene: TRBV12-3/TRBV12-4
J gene: TRBJ2-2
CDR3 DNA: TGTGCCAGCAGTTCTAGCGGGGGCACCGGGGAGCTGTTTTTT
CDR3 protein: CASSSSGGTGELFF

clone size: many
D gene: TRBD1
V gene: TRBV15
J gene: TRBJ2-5
CDR3 DNA: TGTGCCACCAGCATTACGCCGGGACAGGGTGAAGAGACCCAGTACTTC
CDR3 protein: CATSITPGQGEETQYF